The 6 T cell receptor beta chains presented below share a single source sample, sequenced in a study of T-cell memory formation after mild COVID-19. TCRdb re-called the 5' RACE reads with MiXCR, one entry per CDR3 protein. Here the sample spans fewer than 250,000 distinct CDR3 sequences, about 11% being singletons. Material for sequencing was PBMCs or a T cell subset sorted from them (not recorded which). The receptors were gathered from a young man who had mild COVID-19 (a few samples of this study predate the infection). Cell type and time point are not known.

The chain is built from TRBV7-3 and TRBJ1-6; D remains ambiguous. Germline-derived CDR1 and CDR2 are SGHTA and FQGTGA. The ends were cut back, 4 bases at V and 6 bases at J, with 7 bases in the middle. There are 13 residues in the CDR3. The CDR3 reads CASSSRPNSPLHF. CDR3 DNA sequence: TGTGCCAGCAGCTCAAGACCTAATTCACCCCTCCACTTT.

This clonotype was seen only a few times. This rearrangement joins TRBV2 to TRBJ2-3; D uncertain. The CDR3 runs to 15 residues. The germline V gene encodes CDR1 SNHLY and CDR2 FYNNEI. Trimming removed 4 bases from V and 4 bases from J, with 15 bases in between. CDR3 loop: CASSGRRLVSDTQYF. As DNA, the CDR3 is TGTGCCAGCAGTGGGCGTCGGCTAGTTTCAGATACGCAGTATTTT.

This clonotype was seen repeatedly, ten times or more. The rearrangement joins TRBV5-1 to TRBJ2-7; D is unresolved. The CDR3 is 14 residues long. Germline assignment: CDR1 SGHRS and CDR2 YFSETQ. Trimming pared 4 bases from V and 0 bases from J, leaving 11 bases between. The CDR3 coding sequence is TGCGCCAGCAGCCCTGGATCCTACTCCTACGAGCAGTACTTC. Translation: CASSPGSYSYEQYF.

This clonotype has more than one count but fewer than ten. V usage is TRBV5-6 and J usage is TRBJ1-1, with D unclear. The CDR3 has 12 residues. Germline V gene sequence: CDR1 SGHDT, CDR2 YYEEEE. Trimming removed 4 bases from V and 5 bases from J, with 9 bases in between. The CDR3 region is CASSQVETEAFF. The CDR3 coding sequence is TGTGCCAGCAGCCAGGTAGAGACTGAAGCTTTCTTT.

Only a few counts were recorded for this clonotype. The chain couples TRBV6-5 to TRBJ1-6, with 10 bases aligning to TRBD1. CDR3 length: 16 residues. With 6 bases clipped from V and 1 base from J, the junction kept 3 bases outside the gene matches. Germline CDR1 reads MNHEY; CDR2 reads SVGAGI. CDR3 sequence reads: CASRRTGGSYNSPLHF. CDR3 in DNA: TGTGCCAGCAGACGGACAGGGGGATCCTATAATTCACCCCTCCACTTT.

This clonotype has more than one count but fewer than ten. This chain connects TRBV20-1 to TRBJ1-5; 8 bases map to TRBD1. V gave up 3 bases and J gave up 0 bases; unmatched junction bases: 4. Looked up from germline, CDR1 is DFQATT and CDR2 is SNEGSKA (reference sequence). The CDR3 runs 15 residues. DNA for the CDR3: TGCAGTGCTAGTCCGGGACAGGTTAGCAATCAGCCCCAGCATTTT. This codes for CSASPGQVSNQPQHF.